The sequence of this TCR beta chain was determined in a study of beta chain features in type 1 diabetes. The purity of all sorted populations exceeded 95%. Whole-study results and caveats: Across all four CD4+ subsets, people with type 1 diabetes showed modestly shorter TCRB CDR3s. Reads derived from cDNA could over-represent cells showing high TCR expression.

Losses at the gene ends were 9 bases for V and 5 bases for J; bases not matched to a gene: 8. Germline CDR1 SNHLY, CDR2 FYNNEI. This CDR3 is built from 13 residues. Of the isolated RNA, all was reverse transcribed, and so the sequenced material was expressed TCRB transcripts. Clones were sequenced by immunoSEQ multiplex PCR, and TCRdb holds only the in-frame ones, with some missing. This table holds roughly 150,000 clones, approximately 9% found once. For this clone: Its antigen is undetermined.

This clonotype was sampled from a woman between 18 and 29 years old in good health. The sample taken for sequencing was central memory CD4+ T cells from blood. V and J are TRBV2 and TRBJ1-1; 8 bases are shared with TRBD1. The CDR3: CASSGQGETEAFF. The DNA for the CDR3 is TGTGCCAGTTCTGGACAGGGTGAGACTGAAGCTTTCTTT.